This T cell receptor (beta chain) came from a study of T cell responses to AZD1222 COVID-19 vaccine. This clone was detected once. Repertoires were generated with immunoSEQ multiplex PCR, while TCRdb's copy carries only in-frame clones and drops some. The sample has roughly 90,000 clones; 80% to 90% are singletons. The sequences come from peripheral blood, collected on day 0 of AZD1222 vaccination. This TCR was sampled from an adult in good health.

CDR3 protein: CASSSGLAGAGYEQYF. CDR3 bases: TGTGCCAGCAGCTCGGGACTAGCGGGAGCTGGTTACGAGCAGTACTTC. The chain carries TRBV5-4 and TRBJ2-7; 14 bases align to TRBD2. Germline values: CDR1 SGHNT, CDR2 YYREEE (reference sequence). Trimming at V came to 3 bases and at J to 4 bases, leaving 6 bases not matched to a gene. The CDR3 consists of 16 residues.